The entry below gives a single T cell receptor beta chain sequence along with its context. Its antigen is not yet known. No base quality information exists; no much larger clone differs at one position. In the germline V gene, CDR1 corresponds to SQVTM and CDR2 to ANQGSEA. There are 15 amino acids in the CDR3, from cysteine to phenylalanine inclusive. The DNA shown is the 45-base CDR3, in frame from base 1. The time point label of this sample denotes: newly diagnosed GD, antithyroid drugs for less than 3 months. RNA was extracted from PBMCs in TRIzol for both TCR sequencing and RNA sequencing. Graves' disease was diagnosed according to American Thyroid Association guidelines. Recruitment of patients was carried out at an endocrinology department in Xi'an, China. Each patient gave approximately 9 milliliters of peripheral blood, collected in an EDTA anticoagulant tube. PBMCs were isolated by Ficoll Paque Plus density gradient separation without further T cell sorting. An Agilent 2100 Bioanalyzer and agarose gel were used to check RNA quality, and a NanoDrop 2000 was used to measure RNA concentration.

This sample is part of a study of regulatory T cells in long-lasting Graves disease (dated by TCRdb to the early 2020s). For the wider study: Patients with newly diagnosed Graves' disease had been on antithyroid drugs for under 3 months. This study used TCR sequencing and RNA sequencing of peripheral blood to compare persistent Graves' disease patients against newly diagnosed Graves' disease patients. The study was registered as a clinical trial and conducted in China. A total of around 35 samples underwent TCR sequencing: approximately 13 from persistent and around 20 from newly diagnosed Graves' disease patients.

The method behind the library was multiplex PCR. TCRdb shows the sequencer as Illumina HiSeq 4000. CDR3 regions were amplified by Arm-PCR with iRepertoire HTBI primers to construct TCR beta libraries. PCR products were gel purified before sequencing. The study's processing was this. A total of some 60 TRBV and some 15 TRBJ segments were identified across samples and were used for gene usage analysis of CDR3 amino acid clonotypes. COPE and FqMerger were used to merge the filtered high-quality paired reads into contigs. BLAST was used to align contigs to IMGT TRBV, TRBD and TRBJ reference genes, and CDR3 was defined according to IMGT. Any clonotype with a frequency above 0.1% was counted as a highly expanded clone. Shannon entropy was used to measure repertoire diversity, and the Gini coefficient was used to measure V-J evenness. A clonotype found in more than one individual was treated as public. TCRdb redid the processing of the public reads, applying fastp at Q25 and MiXCR, and retained in-frame beta chains. Every entry covers one CDR3 protein and lists the most common genes and DNA from its rows. It is TCRdb's table, rather than the study itself, that gives the V and J calls and clone size. The sample yields about 610,000 distinct CDR3 sequences; about 15% were counted once. Around 11% of the sample is held by the ten biggest clonotypes.

The paper's findings and limits, for the study overall: More public clonotypes were shared among persistent patients (roughly 2,900) than among newly diagnosed patients (over 900). The authors acknowledged the small sample size as a limitation that may reduce accuracy. The study examined only peripheral blood because the primary lesion, thyroid tissue, could not be accessed. Compared with newly diagnosed patients, persistent Graves' disease patients had lower TCR Shannon entropy and fewer highly expanded clones, which suggests clonal expansion. Only the TCR beta chain was sequenced and analyzed. Persistent disease showed preferential use of TRBV28, TRBJ1-2 and TRBJ2-5, whereas newly diagnosed disease favored TRBV20-1 and TRBJ2-1.

A further study also used this sample, focusing on T cells in Graves' hyperthyroidism and ophthalmopathy. The second investigation adds: Graves' hyperthyroidism was defined as stable when no progression to ophthalmopathy occurred over 18 months of follow-up. Hyperthyroidism patients were aged 18 to 65 years and newly diagnosed, with disease duration of less than 2 months. Any patient with an uncontrolled infection, another autoimmune disease, pregnancy or lactation was excluded. Diagnoses relied on clinical symptoms, serum thyroxine and TRAb, thyroid ultrasound and orbital computed tomography. The TCR CDR3 was subjected to a first round of RT-PCR using the HTBI primer set and the Qiagen OneStep RT-PCR kit. Most expanded thyroid clonotypes (frequency above 0.001) were also found in blood, which suggests that blood repertoires may mirror thyroid immune responses. Ophthalmopathy was separated from stable hyperthyroidism by a 13 V-J signature model, with 85% to 90% sensitivity and approximately 84% specificity obtained in cross-validation and 80%/75% obtained in testing. In validation, the model predicted progression to ophthalmopathy a median of approximately 6.3 months before onset, with over 60% sensitivity and around 76% specificity. To identify TCR V-J signatures that set the groups apart, the researchers used a discovery cohort of 100 patients, made up of roughly 40 with Graves' ophthalmopathy and about 60 with stable Graves' hyperthyroidism. Whether ophthalmopathy could be predicted prospectively was tested in an independent validation cohort made up of approximately 19 hyperthyroidism patients plus 17 patients who later progressed to ophthalmopathy. The approximately 97 discovery patients were randomly divided into training and test sets at a 7:3 ratio. In several Graves' hyperthyroidism patients, the study also compared T-cell repertoires from thyroid tissue with T-cell repertoires from blood. Following sampling, methimazole starting at 30 mg daily was given to hyperthyroidism patients, and high-dose intravenous methylprednisolone was given to ophthalmopathy patients. The libraries were constructed in a second round of multiplex PCR and then size-selected and purified. Libraries were sequenced paired-end with 100 bp reads on an Illumina HiSeq2000. Raw data were processed with SOAPnuke, discarding reads with adapters, uncalled bases, mean Phred below 15, or no exact constant-primer or identifier match. High-quality paired reads were merged with COPE v1.2.5, and unique nucleotide sequences were defined as clonotypes. Clonotypes were aligned to IMGT TRBV, TRBD and TRBJ reference segments using MiTCR v1.1. Analysis was restricted to V-J combinations with a frequency above 0.0001, which covered about 99% of repertoires. A TCS score was defined as the ratio between F50 (clonal expansion) and ExV (chaos), using BLOSUM62-based TCRdist between CDR3 peptides within each V-J. Welch's t-statistics and random forest reduced approximately 520 V-J features to roughly 13, which were used in a naive Bayes classifier (R e1071). Sample size was not statistically predetermined, and blinding of investigators to group allocation was not performed. The paper reports TCR Vbeta CDR3 sequencing of 135 peripheral blood samples: over 40 ophthalmopathy, roughly 74 hyperthyroidism and approximately 17 progressor patients.

This clonotype originated in a man between 18 and 29 years old with Graves disease. Donor details come from another sample of the same person, matched by shared clones. The rearrangement combines TRBV29-1 with TRBJ2-1; 14 of the junction bases match TRBD2. Matching the DNA end better, TRBJ2-5 makes the J call doubtful. This specimen was peripheral blood mononuclear cells (PBMCs), taken at new diagnosis, from a patient treated with antithyroid drugs. The CDR3 corresponds to CSSGLAGGGGETQYF. The base sequence is TGCAGCTCCGGACTAGCGGGAGGTGGTGGGGAGACCCAGTACTTC.